This T cell receptor beta chain was found in a study of shared clonotypes between healthy human individuals. There are 15 residues in the CDR3. The V and J ends lost 2 bases and 11 bases, in that order; junction bases with no gene match: 12. Germline loops: CDR1 MNHNY, CDR2 SVGAGI (reference sequence). The protocol was immunoSEQ multiplex PCR, while the TCRdb copy is restricted to in-frame clones and leaves out a portion. The sample consists of roughly 1,000,000 clones, 75% to 80% of them appearing once. The chain carries TRBV6-6 and TRBJ1-2; 9 nucleotides line up with TRBD1. The receptor was derived from a man between 18 and 29 years old in good health. Some clones in this sample may be carry-over from other donors' samples. Sample: memory CD4+ T cells from PBMCs. Subset indicated: CD45RA-negative fraction. The CDR3 spells CASSYATGGVVEYTF. As DNA, the CDR3 is TGTGCCAGCAGTTACGCGACAGGGGGGGTGGTTGAGTACACCTTC.